A single sample is the source of the 7 T cell receptor beta chains below, sequenced in a study of Tregs in tolerant kidney transplant recipients (dated by TCRdb to about 2019). Library preparation was by the immunoSEQ multiplex PCR assay. Drawn from immuneACCESS, this table holds only the in-frame rearrangements with V and J called that TCRdb kept. Clones are partly lost; checked studies trace under half to an unresolved V gene and leave the rest unexplained. A total of 75,000 to 100,000 clones appear in this sample, around 94% of them only once. The ten most abundant clones make up 4.7% of the sample. Sequencing used CD8+ T cells from blood. Receptor source: a human donor in good health.

The chain couples TRBV18 to TRBJ2-7; the match to TRBD1 covers 11 bases. CDR1 and CDR2 (germline): KGHSH, LQKENI. CDR3 length: 13 amino acids. V shed 3 bases, J shed 5 bases, and the junction held 0 bases outside the gene matches. The CDR3 loop reads CASSPDRGHEQYF. CDR3 sequence (DNA): TGTGCCAGCTCACCGGACAGGGGGCACGAGCAGTACTTC.

The chain links TRBV21-1 to TRBJ2-7; TRBD2, the table's D call, was not compared with the DNA. TRBV21-1 is labeled a pseudogene. This CDR3 has 18 residues. Here the CDR3 reads CASSKRDTDSGRGYEQYF. The DNA for the CDR3 is TGTGCCAGCAGCAAACGGGACACGGACAGCGGGAGAGGGTACGAGCAGTACTTC.

V usage is TRBV27 and J usage is TRBJ2-5; TRBD2 aligns across 12 bases. V gave up 0 bases and J gave up 4 bases; unmatched junction bases: 3. Per the germline V gene, CDR1 is MNHEY and CDR2 is SMNVEV (reference sequence). The CDR3 consists of 16 residues. CDR3 nucleotides: TGTGCCAGCAGTTTATCGACTAGCGGGAGCCCAGAGACCCAGTACTTC. Encoded protein: CASSLSTSGSPETQYF.

The chain employs TRBV11-2 and TRBJ2-1, with 8 nucleotides matching TRBD2. Germline V CDR1 and CDR2: SGHAT, FQNNGV. The V and J ends lost 5 bases and 2 bases, in that order; junction bases with no gene match: 5. The CDR3 spans 15 residues. This CDR3 is CASSPGGGPYNEQFF. CDR3 nucleotide sequence: TGTGCCAGCAGCCCCGGGGGGGGGCCCTACAATGAGCAGTTCTTC.

V is TRBV6-4 and J is TRBJ2-1, with 7 bases aligning to TRBD2. After removal of 5 bases from V and 6 bases from J, the junction contained 4 bases not matched to a gene. This CDR3 is built from 13 residues. From germline, CDR1 is MRHNA and CDR2 SNTAGT. The CDR3 DNA reads as TGTGCCAGCAGTCGGGGGGAGGCCAATGAGCAGTTCTTC. This encodes CASSRGEANEQFF.

CDR3 sequence (DNA): TGTGCCAGCTCACCACTTGGGGACACCATATATTTT. Protein: CASSPLGDTIYF. This chain uses TRBV18 with TRBJ1-3; D not resolved. This CDR3 is 12 amino acids long. V lost 1 base to trimming and J lost 8 bases, with 6 bases between them. CDR1 and CDR2 (germline): KGHSH, LQKENI.

The chain combines TRBV14 with TRBJ1-1, with D perhaps TRBD1 (5 bases). The CDR3 length is 14 residues. CDR1 and CDR2 from the germline V gene are SGHDN and FVKESK. V was clipped by 0 bases and J by 7 bases, with 12 bases between them. DNA for the CDR3: TGTGCCAGCAGCCAAGATCGAAAAGGGGATGAAGCTTTCTTT. Translation: CASSQDRKGDEAFF.